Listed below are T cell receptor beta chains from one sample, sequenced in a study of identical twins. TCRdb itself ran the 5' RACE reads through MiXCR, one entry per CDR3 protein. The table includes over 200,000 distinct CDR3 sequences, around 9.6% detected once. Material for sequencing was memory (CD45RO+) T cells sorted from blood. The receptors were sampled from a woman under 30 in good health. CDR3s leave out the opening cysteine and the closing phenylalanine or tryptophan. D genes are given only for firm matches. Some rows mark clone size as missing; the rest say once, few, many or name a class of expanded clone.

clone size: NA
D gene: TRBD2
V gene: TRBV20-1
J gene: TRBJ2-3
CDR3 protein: SASTGGRDTQY

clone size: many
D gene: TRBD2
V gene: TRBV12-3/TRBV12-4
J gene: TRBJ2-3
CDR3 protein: ASSTSGGSDTQY

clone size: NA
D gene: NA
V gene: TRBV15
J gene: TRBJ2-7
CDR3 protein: ATSRSRSGYEQY

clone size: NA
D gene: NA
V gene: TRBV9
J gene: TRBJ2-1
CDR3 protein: ASSVTHDRNEQF

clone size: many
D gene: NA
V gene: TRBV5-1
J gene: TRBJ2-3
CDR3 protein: ASSLAWARDTQY

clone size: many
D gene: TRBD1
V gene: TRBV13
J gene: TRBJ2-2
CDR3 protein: ASTLLTGVRTGELF

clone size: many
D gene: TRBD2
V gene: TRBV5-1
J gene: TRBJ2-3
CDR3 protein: ASSFGLVFDTQY

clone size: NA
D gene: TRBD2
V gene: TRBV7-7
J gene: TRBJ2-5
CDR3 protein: ASSSGTSLGETQY

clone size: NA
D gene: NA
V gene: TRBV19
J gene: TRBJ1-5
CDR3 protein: ASNRGLLGSNQPQH

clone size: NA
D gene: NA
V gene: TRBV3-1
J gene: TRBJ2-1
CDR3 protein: ASSRLAGVSYNEQF

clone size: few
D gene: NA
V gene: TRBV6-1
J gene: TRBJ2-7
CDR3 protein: ASSAPTGMRGYEQY

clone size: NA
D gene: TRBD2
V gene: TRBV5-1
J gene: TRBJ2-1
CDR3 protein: ASSGSSGGAYNEQF

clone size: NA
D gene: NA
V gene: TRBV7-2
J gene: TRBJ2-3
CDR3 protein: ASSDSGKGTDTQY

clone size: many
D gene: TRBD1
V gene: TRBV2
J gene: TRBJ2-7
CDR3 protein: ASTPRGTGANEQY

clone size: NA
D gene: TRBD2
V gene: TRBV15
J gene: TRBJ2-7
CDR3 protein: ATSAGLAGYEQY

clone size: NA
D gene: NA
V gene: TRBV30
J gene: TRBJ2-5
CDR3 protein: AWSVGGLHETQY

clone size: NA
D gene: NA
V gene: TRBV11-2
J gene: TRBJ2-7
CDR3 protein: ASSQPGGPGREQY

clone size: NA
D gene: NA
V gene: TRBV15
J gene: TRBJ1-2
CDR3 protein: ATAPGTYGYT

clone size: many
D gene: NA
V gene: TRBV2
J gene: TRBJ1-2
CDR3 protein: ASGLGPGGYT

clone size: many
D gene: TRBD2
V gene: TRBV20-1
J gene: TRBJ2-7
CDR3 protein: SAKPLSSGRAYEQY

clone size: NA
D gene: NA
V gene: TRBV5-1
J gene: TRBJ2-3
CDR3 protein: ASSLEGTLSTDTQY

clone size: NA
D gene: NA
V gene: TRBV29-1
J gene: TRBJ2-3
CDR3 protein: SVGGQTDTQY

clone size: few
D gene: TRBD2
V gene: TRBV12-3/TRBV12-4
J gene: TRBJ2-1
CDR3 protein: ASTVAGVINEQF

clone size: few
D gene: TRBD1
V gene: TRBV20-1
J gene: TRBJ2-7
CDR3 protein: SALPGTGVHEQY

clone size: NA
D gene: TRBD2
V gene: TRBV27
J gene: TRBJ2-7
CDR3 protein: ASSSKGTRGEQY

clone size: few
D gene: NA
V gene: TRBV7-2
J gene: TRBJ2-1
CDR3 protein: ASSLLGGSSSYNEQF

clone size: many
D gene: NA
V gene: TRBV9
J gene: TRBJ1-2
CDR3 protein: ASSVATANYGYT